This T cell receptor beta chain is from a study of shared clonotypes between healthy human individuals. Study-wide background: Sampling drew on donors who were a couple of women and a few men aged 18 to 49.

Those who donated were healthy HIV-negative adults, with no recent acute infections or vaccinations reported. Measured with immunoSEQ multiplex PCR; TCRdb has only the in-frame clones, and not every one. Found here are about half a million clones, roughly four fifths of them singletons; the top ten hold 12%. The specimen sequenced was PBMCs. The receptor was isolated from a woman between 35 and 50 years old in good health. Some clones in this sample may be carry-over from other donors' samples.

CDR3 DNA sequence: TGTGCCACCACTCGGGTCTATGAGCAGTTCTTC. Protein: CATTRVYEQFF. The chain couples TRBV28 to TRBJ2-1, with D unresolved. The CDR3 has 11 amino acids. CDR1 is MDHEN, CDR2 SYDVKM, per germline. Trimming took off 10 bases at V and 8 bases at J, with 12 bases between the two ends.